Below, 18 T cell receptor beta chains from the same sample are listed, as sequenced in a study of T cells in Graves' hyperthyroidism and ophthalmopathy. TCR beta CDR3 sequences were amplified from RNA transcripts. Researchers ran a first-round RT-PCR on the TCR CDR3 using the HTBI primer set. TCRdb re-analysed the multiplex PCR reads in MiXCR, keeping a single row per CDR3 protein. This sample has about 96,000 distinct CDR3 sequences, with around 52% found just once. The sequenced sample consisted of blood. The receptors stem from a woman aged 40 to 50 with Graves' hyperthyroidism.

This clonotype was counted ten times or more. The chain links TRBV24-1 to TRBJ2-2; 11 bases agree with TRBD2. V lost 4 bases and J lost 4; bases outside the gene matches: 4. This CDR3 is 16 amino acids long. CDR1 and CDR2 (germline): KGHDR, SFDVKD. This CDR3 reads CATSDWTSGPTGELFF. DNA of the CDR3: TGTGCCACCAGTGACTGGACTAGCGGGCCCACCGGGGAGCTGTTTTTT.

The chain has TRBV6-1 and TRBJ2-3, with D tentatively TRBD2 (5 bases). This CDR3 spans 13 amino acids. Trimming removed 4 bases at V and 6 bases at J, with 11 bases between. Germline V CDR1 and CDR2: MNHNS, SASEGT. The CDR3 DNA reads as TGTGCCAGCAGTGGGCAGGAGCGGGATACGCAGTATTTT. It specifies CASSGQERDTQYF.

The table lists this clonotype with many counts. The chain links TRBV20-1 to TRBJ2-5; D perhaps matches TRBD2 (6 bases). Per germline, CDR1 DFQATT and CDR2 SNEGSKA (reference sequence). The CDR3 is 13 residues long. V lost 2 bases and J lost 4, with 11 bases in between. DNA for the CDR3: TGCAGTGCTAGACCGGGGGTTGGAGAGACCCAGTACTTC. Translating gives CSARPGVGETQYF.

This chain links TRBV6-5 with TRBJ2-5, with 7 bases that match TRBD2. CDR3 length: 13 residues. The ends lost 7 bases at V and 5 bases at J; junction bases unmatched: 7. Germline CDR1 is MNHEY and CDR2 is SVGAGI. This chain's CDR3 is CASNAGVRETQYF. The CDR3 bases are TGTGCCAGCAATGCGGGAGTCAGGGAGACCCAGTACTTC.

A remark on this clonotype: At one of its ends the junction is not consistent with the germline gene, which may arise from a read error. V and J are TRBV10-3 and TRBJ1-3; 9 nucleotides match TRBD1. Germline V lookup: CDR1 ENHRY, CDR2 SYGVKD. This CDR3 region has 14 residues. CDR3 DNA sequence: TGTGCCACCAGTCCTAGCGGGGACAGGGACATCATATATTTT. It translates to CATSPSGDRDIIYF.

Remarks on this clonotype: This may be a read error, as it is one base from a much larger clone. V is TRBV5-1 and J is TRBJ2-2; 8 bases map to TRBD2. This CDR3 is 15 amino acids long. The germline CDR1 and CDR2 sequences are SGHRS and YFSETQ. The CDR3 DNA follows: TGCGCCAGCAGCTCAAGGACTAGCTTTACCGGGGTGCTGTTTTTT. This codes for CASSSRTSFTGVLFF. Full variable domain (outside the CDR3, taken from reference TRBV5-1 and TRBJ2-2): KAGVTQTPRYLIKTRGQQVTLSCSPISGHRSVSWYQQTPGQGLQFLFEYFSETQRNKGNFPGRFSGRQFSNSRSEMNVSTLELGDSALYLCASSSRTSFTGVLFFGEGSRLTVL.

This sequence joins TRBV25-1 and TRBJ1-1, with 7 nucleotides matching TRBD1. J gave up 2 bases and V 7 bases, and 7 bases lay outside the gene matches. The CDR3 sequence is 14 residues long. The germline CDR1 and CDR2 sequences are MGHDK and SYGVNS. The chain's CDR3 is CASKGAIENTEAFF. For the CDR3, the DNA is TGTGCCAGCAAGGGGGCGATTGAAAACACTGAAGCTTTCTTT.

This clonotype appeared a few times. A junction end diverges from the germline sequence, so it may reflect a read error. The V call is TRBV10-3, the J call TRBJ1-6; D is unclear. Germline CDR1 reads ENHRY; CDR2 reads SYGVKD. This CDR3 has 17 residues. The CDR3 sequence: CASSFPRVRRYNSPLHF. The CDR3 region has the DNA TGTGCCAGCAGTTTCCCGAGGGTCAGGAGATATAATTCACCCCTCCACTTT.

At least ten counts were recorded for this clonotype. The chain joins TRBV20-1 to TRBJ1-4; maybe TRBD1 (5 bases). This CDR3 has 14 amino acids. Trimming left V 1 base short and J 5 bases short, with 11 bases between. CDR1 and CDR2 from the germline V gene are DFQATT and SNEGSKA (reference sequence). CDR3 DNA sequence: TGCAGTGCTAGAGTGAACAGGCTAAATGAAAAACTGTTTTTT. Translation gives CSARVNRLNEKLFF.

The chain is built from TRBV29-1 and TRBJ1-1, with TRBD1 matching 11 bases. V trimming: 8 bases; J trimming: 3 bases; junction bases outside the gene matches: 11. The CDR3 runs 15 residues. Germline CDR1 SQVTM, CDR2 ANQGSEA. CDR3 sequence: CSFGQGAIEDTEAFF. In DNA, the CDR3 is TGCAGCTTCGGACAGGGGGCCATCGAGGACACTGAAGCTTTCTTT. The full variable domain, with the rest looked up from reference TRBV29-1 and TRBJ1-1, is SAVISQKPSRDICQRGTSLTIQCQVDSQVTMMFWYRQQPGQSLTLIATANQGSEATYESGFVIDKFPISRPNLTFSTLTVSNMSPEDSSIYLCSFGQGAIEDTEAFFGQGTRLTVV.

This chain links TRBV11-3 with TRBJ1-2, with D tentatively TRBD1 (5 bases). This CDR3 is 14 amino acids long. Germline V gene sequence: CDR1 SGHNT, CDR2 YENEEA. V lost 1 base and J 3 bases, leaving 9 bases between the germline ends. The CDR3: CASSLGGADYGYTF. The DNA of the CDR3 is TGTGCCAGCAGCTTAGGGGGCGCCGACTATGGCTACACCTTC.

V gene TRBV5-1 combines with J gene TRBJ1-2, with a weak D call TRBD1 (5 bases). Germline values: CDR1 SGHRS, CDR2 YFSETQ. The V gene lost 3 bases and the J gene lost 6 bases, with 15 bases spanning the gap. The CDR3 is 14 amino acids. This chain's CDR3 is CASSSQGWEDGYTF. CDR3 in DNA: TGCGCCAGCAGCTCCCAGGGATGGGAAGATGGCTACACCTTC. The variable domain in full, with the rest retrieved from reference TRBV5-1 and TRBJ1-2, is KAGVTQTPRYLIKTRGQQVTLSCSPISGHRSVSWYQQTPGQGLQFLFEYFSETQRNKGNFPGRFSGRQFSNSRSEMNVSTLELGDSALYLCASSSQGWEDGYTFGSGTRLTVV.

The chain joins TRBV15 to TRBJ2-7; unclear D gene. V was trimmed by 3 bases and J by 2 bases, leaving 17 bases between them. The CDR3 sequence is 16 residues long. Germline V gene data show CDR1 as LNHNV and CDR2 as YYDKDF (reference sequence). DNA of the CDR3: TGTGCCACCAGCAGCTTGGGCGGTAACCCAACCTACGAGCAGTACTTC. This gives the protein CATSSLGGNPTYEQYF.

The chain recombines TRBV6-1 with TRBJ1-3, with D possibly TRBD1 on 5 matching bases. Trimming pared 7 bases from V and 0 bases from J, leaving 16 bases between. The CDR3 covers 16 residues. The germline gives CDR1 MNHNS, CDR2 SASEGT. This CDR3 reads CASTGGRSHSGNTIYF. The DNA for the CDR3 is TGTGCCAGCACCGGGGGGAGATCCCACTCTGGAAACACCATATATTTT.

This clonotype turned up a few times. The genes are TRBV2 and TRBJ1-4; TRBD1 aligns across 7 bases. Germline CDR1 SNHLY, CDR2 FYNNEI. Unmatched junction bases numbered 14, after V lost 7 bases and J lost 9 bases. This CDR3 region has 15 residues. The CDR3 DNA follows: TGTGCCAGCACCCTCGACAGGGCACAGAGAAAAAAACTGTTTTTT. Its protein is CASTLDRAQRKKLFF.

On this clonotype: This clone may be a read error of a much larger clone one base away. This chain links TRBV24-1 with TRBJ1-1; D is uncertain. The germline gives CDR1 KGHDR, CDR2 SFDVKD. The CDR3 length is 14 residues. The CDR3 is CATSGSLLGTEALF. As DNA, the CDR3 is TGTGCCACCAGTGGTTCGCTTTTAGGCACTGAAGCTCTCTTT.

This clonotype was counted only a few times. The chain links TRBV7-9 to TRBJ1-5, with 12 bases identical to TRBD1. Germline V gene data show CDR1 as SEHNR and CDR2 as FQNEAQ (reference sequence). With 4 bases clipped from V and 2 bases from J, the junction kept 6 bases outside the gene matches. The CDR3 has 17 amino acids. The CDR3 spells CASSWGQGAEGNQPQHF. CDR3 coding DNA: TGTGCCAGCAGCTGGGGACAGGGGGCTGAAGGCAATCAGCCCCAGCATTTT.

This rearrangement joins TRBV9 to TRBJ1-2, with a possible D match to TRBD1 (6 bases). This CDR3 is built from 16 residues. Trimming took off 4 bases at V and 5 bases at J, with 21 bases between the two ends. The germline V gene encodes CDR1 SGDLS and CDR2 YYNGEE. The CDR3 region is CASSLARGGAWYGYTF. CDR3 bases: TGTGCCAGCAGCTTAGCGAGGGGGGGCGCTTGGTATGGCTACACCTTC.